Listed below are T cell receptor beta chains from one sample, sequenced in a study of blood T cell repertoires in COVID-19. Profiled with immunoSEQ multiplex PCR; TCRdb holds only in-frame clones, not every one. The table shows about 150,000 clones, with approximately 79% occurring only once. Input material: PBMCs or T cells enriched from blood (not recorded which). The source is a man between 45 and 60 years old who had recovered from COVID-19. Both conserved end residues are part of each CDR3. The order of the fields is J gene, D gene, V gene, CDR3 length, CDR3 protein. D genes are given only for firm matches.

TRBJ2-5	-	TRBV20-1	11	CSAPLQETQYF
TRBJ2-1	TRBD1	TRBV13	15	CASSHRDREVGEQFF
TRBJ2-3	-	TRBV7-9	16	CASSPGTPPSTDTQYF
TRBJ1-2	-	TRBV6-1	12	CASTLQGYGYTF
TRBJ2-7	-	TRBV6-5	10	CATNSWEQYF
TRBJ2-1	-	TRBV4-1	15	CASSPGTAGANEQFF
TRBJ1-1	-	TRBV12-5	13	CASGLGRGTEAFF
TRBJ1-1	TRBD1	TRBV7-2	14	CASARQGTAGEAFF
TRBJ1-1	-	TRBV11-2	15	CASSSHRLRAGKAFF
TRBJ1-4	-	TRBV5-1	18	CASSLAPRPGSTNEKLFF
TRBJ1-1	-	TRBV18	12	CASSPPISEAFF
TRBJ1-4	-	TRBV15	15	CATSRDQGTNEKLFF
TRBJ1-1	TRBD1	TRBV7-9	17	CASSRTGTGRVRAEAFF
TRBJ2-1	TRBD1	TRBV5-5	14	CASQGTGVSNEQFF
TRBJ1-1	-	TRBV27	14	CASSLSGLNTEAFF
TRBJ1-6	-	TRBV10-3	13	CAITSVLESPLHF
TRBJ1-3	-	TRBV29-1	13	CSAKRGTGNTIYF
TRBJ1-6	TRBD1	TRBV2	14	CASSLRQGGSPLHF
TRBJ1-5	TRBD1	TRBV27	13	CASRPGGAGPQHF
TRBJ2-3	TRBD2	TRBV4-2	16	CASSRAAGGFADTQYF
TRBJ1-2	TRBD1	TRBV6-5	14	CASSYNRDSYGYTF
TRBJ1-1	TRBD1	TRBV29-1	12	CSGIGQEYEAFF
TRBJ1-1	-	TRBV14	15	CASSLGGGLATEAFF
TRBJ1-2	TRBD1	TRBV18	14	CASSPLGQGQGYTF
TRBJ1-5	TRBD1	TRBV19	15	CASSRDRASNQPQHF
TRBJ2-6	TRBD1	TRBV5-1	17	CASSPGQPSSGANVLTF
TRBJ1-5	TRBD1	TRBV2	16	CASSVQGAVSNQPQHF
TRBJ1-4	TRBD1	TRBV5-1	15	CASSSRQGINEKLFF
TRBJ1-5	-	TRBV7-2	14	CASSVRGGNQPQHF
TRBJ1-4	-	TRBV9	15	CASSVRGNLNEKLFF
TRBJ1-5	-	TRBV6-1	15	CASSEGNTGSQPQHF
TRBJ2-7	TRBD2	TRBV5-4	12	CASGSGNYEQYF
TRBJ2-1	-	TRBV4-1	16	CASSQTSLNPSNEQFF
TRBJ1-5	-	TRBV19	18	CASSIDPPGTLSNQPQHF
TRBJ2-5	TRBD2	TRBV4-2	14	CASSPTGGQETQYF
TRBJ2-4	-	TRBV10-3	12	CAISDRTEPSYF
TRBJ1-2	TRBD1	TRBV2	13	CASSESRGQGYTF
TRBJ1-1	-	TRBV29-1	13	CSVENSQGAPAFF
TRBJ1-1	-	TRBV18	14	CASSPPNTRTEAFF